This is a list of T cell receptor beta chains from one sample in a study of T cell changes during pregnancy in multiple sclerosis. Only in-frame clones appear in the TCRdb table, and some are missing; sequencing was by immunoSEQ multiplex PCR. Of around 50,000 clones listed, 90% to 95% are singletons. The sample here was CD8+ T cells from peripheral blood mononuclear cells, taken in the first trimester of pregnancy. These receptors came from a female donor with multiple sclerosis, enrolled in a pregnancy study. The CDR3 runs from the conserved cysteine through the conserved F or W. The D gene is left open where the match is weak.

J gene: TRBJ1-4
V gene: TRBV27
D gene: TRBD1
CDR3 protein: CASRITGGREKLFF

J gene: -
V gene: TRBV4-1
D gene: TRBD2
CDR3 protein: CASSQFPGLAGEQYF

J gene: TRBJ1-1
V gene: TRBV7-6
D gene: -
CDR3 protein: CASSLGPTGSAEAFF

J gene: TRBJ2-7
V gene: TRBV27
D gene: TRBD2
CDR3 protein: CASSFRIQGTSGSRNYEQYF

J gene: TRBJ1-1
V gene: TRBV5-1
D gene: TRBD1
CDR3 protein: CASSPGQGAFF

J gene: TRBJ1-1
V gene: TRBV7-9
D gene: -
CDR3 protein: CASSLVQSTAEAFF

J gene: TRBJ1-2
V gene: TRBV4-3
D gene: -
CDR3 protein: CASSQLLLGADYGYTF

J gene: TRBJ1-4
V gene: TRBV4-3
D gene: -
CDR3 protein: CASSQGVSATNEKLFF

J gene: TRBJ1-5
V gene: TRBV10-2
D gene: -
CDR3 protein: CASSEGTLDGQPQHF

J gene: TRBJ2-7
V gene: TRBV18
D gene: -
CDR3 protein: CASSPAGSYEQYF

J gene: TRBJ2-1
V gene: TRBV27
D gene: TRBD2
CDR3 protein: CASSLTSGRNEQFF

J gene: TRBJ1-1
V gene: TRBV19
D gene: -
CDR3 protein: CASSIQGITEAFF

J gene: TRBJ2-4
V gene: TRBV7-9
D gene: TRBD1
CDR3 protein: CASSRQGDPKNIQYF

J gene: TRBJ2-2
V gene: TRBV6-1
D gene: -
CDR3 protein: CASSEEVGDTGELFF

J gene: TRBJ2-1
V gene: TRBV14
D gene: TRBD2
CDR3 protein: CASSQEGAGVPSSYNEQFF

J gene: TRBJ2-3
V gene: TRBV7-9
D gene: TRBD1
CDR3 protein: CASSLAGTGGDTQYF

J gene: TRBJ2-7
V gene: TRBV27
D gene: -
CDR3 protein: CASGLRGYEQYF

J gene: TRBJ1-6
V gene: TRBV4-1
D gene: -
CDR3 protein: CASSQAINSPLHF

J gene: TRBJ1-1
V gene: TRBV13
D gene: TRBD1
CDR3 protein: CASSSPGQGASGTEAFF

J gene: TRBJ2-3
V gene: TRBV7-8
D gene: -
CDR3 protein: CASSPRLHPDTQYF

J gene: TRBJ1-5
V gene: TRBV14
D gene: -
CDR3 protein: CASSSGSVNQPQHF

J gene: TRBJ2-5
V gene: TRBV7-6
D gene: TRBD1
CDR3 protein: CASSLVPDRGQETQYF

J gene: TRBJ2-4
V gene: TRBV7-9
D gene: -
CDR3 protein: CASSPQTGQLKNIQYF

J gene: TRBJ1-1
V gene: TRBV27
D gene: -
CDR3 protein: CASSLGAMNTEAFF

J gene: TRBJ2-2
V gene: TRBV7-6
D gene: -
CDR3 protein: CASSLKGDTGELFF

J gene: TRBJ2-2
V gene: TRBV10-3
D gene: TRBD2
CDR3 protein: CAISGTSGGANTGELFF

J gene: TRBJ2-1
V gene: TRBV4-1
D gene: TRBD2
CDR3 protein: CASSQGEGEQFF

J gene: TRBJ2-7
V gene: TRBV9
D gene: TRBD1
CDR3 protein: CASSVEGQGQHEQYF

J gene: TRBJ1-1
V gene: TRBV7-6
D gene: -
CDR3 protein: CASSLSRSRTEAFF

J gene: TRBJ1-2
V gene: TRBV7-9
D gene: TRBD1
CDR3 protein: CASSSPGQGGYTF

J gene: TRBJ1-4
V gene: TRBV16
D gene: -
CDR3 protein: CASSQLREEKLFF

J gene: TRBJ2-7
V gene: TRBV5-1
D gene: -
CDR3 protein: CASSNEGAEYEQYF

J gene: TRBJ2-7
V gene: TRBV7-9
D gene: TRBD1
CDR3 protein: CASSLGDREVREQYF

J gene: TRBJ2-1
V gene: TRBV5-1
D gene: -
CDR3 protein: CASSLGDTNEQFF

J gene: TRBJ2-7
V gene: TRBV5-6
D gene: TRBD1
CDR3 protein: CASSLPGQGMNEQYF

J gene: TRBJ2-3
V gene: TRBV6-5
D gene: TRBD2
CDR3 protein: CASSYSAGGQTDTQYF

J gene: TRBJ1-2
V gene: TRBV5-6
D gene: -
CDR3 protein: CASRLLFGGDGYTF

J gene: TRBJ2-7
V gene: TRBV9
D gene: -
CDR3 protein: CASSVAGPDNEQYF

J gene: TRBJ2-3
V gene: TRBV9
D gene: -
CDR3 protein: CASSVGGGGDTDTQYF

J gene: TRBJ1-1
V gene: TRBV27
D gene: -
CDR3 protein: CASSLDRNTEAFF

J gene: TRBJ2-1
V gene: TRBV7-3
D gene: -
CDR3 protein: CASSLIFGLNNEQFF

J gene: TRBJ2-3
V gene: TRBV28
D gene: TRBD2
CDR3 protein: CASTDRMSGGGTDTQYF